The 22 T cell receptor beta chains in this list originate from one sample, sequenced in a study of T cell responses to AZD1222 COVID-19 vaccine. Some clones are missing from TCRdb's copy, which holds only in-frame ones; the method was immunoSEQ multiplex PCR. Here the sample spans 130,000 to 150,000 clones, roughly 92% being singletons. The source was peripheral blood, collected on day 0 of AZD1222 vaccination. The receptors originated from an adult in good health.

The chain recombines TRBV6-5 with TRBJ1-2; the match to TRBD1 covers 8 bases. The CDR3 consists of 14 residues. Germline values: CDR1 MNHEY, CDR2 SVGAGI. V shed 7 bases, J shed 1 base, and the junction held 5 bases outside the gene matches. The CDR3 nucleotides are TGTGCCAGCAAGGACAGGGCCATTAACTATGGCTACACCTTC. Its protein product is CASKDRAINYGYTF.

The CDR3 DNA reads as TGCGCCAGCAGCTTGAGGACCACCGGGGAGCTGTTTTTT. Encoded protein: CASSLRTTGELFF. The chain employs TRBV5-1 and TRBJ2-2; no firm D call. Germline CDR1 and CDR2: SGHRS and YFSETQ. The length of the CDR3 is 13 residues. V lost 1 base to trimming and J lost 4 bases, with 5 bases between them.

The chain uses TRBV11-2 and TRBJ2-5; no clear D gene. The CDR3 sequence is 13 residues long. The germline gives CDR1 SGHAT, CDR2 FQNNGV. V was trimmed by 3 bases and J by 5 bases, leaving 10 bases between them. CDR3 DNA sequence: TGTGCCAGCAGCTTCAACCCGGAGGAGACCCAGTACTTC. As protein: CASSFNPEETQYF.

The rearrangement uses TRBV27 and TRBJ1-6, with D uncertain. The CDR3 runs 15 residues. The V gene's germline CDR1 is MNHEY and CDR2 SMNVEV (reference sequence). The V end was cut by 5 bases, the J end by 0 bases, with 8 bases between. The CDR3 sequence: CASSIEASYNSPLHF. The CDR3 DNA is TGTGCCAGCAGTATTGAGGCCTCCTATAATTCACCCCTCCACTTT.

V and J are TRBV10-1 and TRBJ2-2, with D hard to call. CDR1 WNHNN and CDR2 SYGVQD come from the germline V gene (reference sequence). This CDR3 has 13 amino acids. Trimming took off 2 bases at V and 5 bases at J, with 6 bases between the two ends. The CDR3 region is CASSELGTGELFF. The CDR3 DNA reads as TGCGCCAGCAGTGAGCTTGGTACCGGGGAGCTGTTTTTT.

The chain couples TRBV10-1 to TRBJ2-1; D possibly matches TRBD1 or TRBD2 (6 bases each). The CDR3 sequence is 15 residues long. The germline V gene encodes CDR1 WNHNN and CDR2 SYGVQD (reference sequence). V lost 3 bases, J lost 7 bases, and 16 bases lay in between. CDR3 sequence reads: CASSDGGGGSNEQFF. The CDR3 coding sequence is TGCGCCAGCAGTGACGGGGGCGGAGGATCGAATGAGCAGTTCTTC.

This clone was observed a single time. CDR3 coding DNA: TGTGCCAGCAGCTTAGGTGGGTCAGATACGCAGTATTTT. Translated: CASSLGGSDTQYF. This chain connects TRBV11-2 to TRBJ2-3, with D unclear. V gave up 1 base and J gave up 4 bases, with 6 bases separating them. The germline V gene encodes CDR1 SGHAT and CDR2 FQNNGV. The CDR3 spans 13 residues. The full variable domain, with the rest looked up from reference TRBV11-2 and TRBJ2-3, is EAGVAQSPRYKIIEKRQSVAFWCNPISGHATLYWYQQILGQGPKLLIQFQNNGVVDDSQLPKDRFSAERLKGVDSTLKIQPAKLEDSAVYLCASSLGGSDTQYFGPGTRLTVL.

The rearrangement joins TRBV5-1 to TRBJ1-1, with D maybe TRBD1 (6 bases). The CDR3 spans 15 residues. Trimming left V 6 bases short and J 4 bases short, with 19 bases between. The V gene's germline CDR1 is SGHRS and CDR2 YFSETQ. This chain's CDR3 is CASTPFEGGLTEAFF. CDR3 in DNA: TGCGCCAGCACCCCCTTCGAGGGGGGACTCACTGAAGCTTTCTTT.

This clone was recorded only once. The chain joins TRBV10-3 to TRBJ2-3; 10 bases map to TRBD2. Germline V gives CDR1 ENHRY, CDR2 SYGVKD. J lost 4 bases, V lost 4 bases, and 5 bases had no gene match. This CDR3 is 15 amino acids long. In DNA form, the CDR3 reads TGTGCCATCAGTGGAGCGGGAGGGCCCGCAGATACGCAGTATTTT. It is translated as CAISGAGGPADTQYF.

The genes are TRBV6-5 and TRBJ1-2, with D possibly matching TRBD1 (5 bases). Germline CDR1 MNHEY, CDR2 SVGAGI. V gave up 5 bases and J gave up 4 bases, with 11 bases separating them. The CDR3 is 13 amino acids. The CDR3: CASSPRDLYGYTF. CDR3 coding DNA: TGTGCCAGCAGTCCCAGGGACCTCTATGGCTACACCTTC.

The chain uses TRBV29-1 and TRBJ1-1, with D tentatively TRBD1 (6 bases). Germline V gives CDR1 SQVTM, CDR2 ANQGSEA. The CDR3 runs 13 residues. V lost 7 bases to trimming and J lost 0 bases, with 12 bases between them. DNA for the CDR3: TGCAGCGCCTTGGACAGCTTGAACACTGAAGCTTTCTTT. Translating gives CSALDSLNTEAFF.

V usage is TRBV12-1 and J usage is TRBJ1-4; the tabulated D call, TRBD1, remains unverified against the DNA. TRBV12-1 is a pseudogene locus. The length of the CDR3 is 15 residues. CDR3 in DNA: TGTGCCAGCAGAAACACCGACAGGGGTAATGAAAAACTGTTTTTT. Residues: CASRNTDRGNEKLFF.

CDR3 protein: CASSEEGANTGELFF. The CDR3 DNA sequence: TGTGCCAGCAGTGAGGAGGGCGCGAACACCGGGGAGCTGTTTTTT. The V call is TRBV6-4, the J call TRBJ2-2; possibly TRBD2 for D (6 bases). With 3 bases removed from V and 0 bases from J, the gap between germline ends came to 8 bases. Germline V gene sequence: CDR1 MRHNA, CDR2 SNTAGT. The CDR3 extends over 15 amino acids.

The CDR3 DNA reads as TGCGCCAGCAGCCCCGGGACAGGGAACTACGAGCAGTACTTC. It translates to CASSPGTGNYEQYF. The chain couples TRBV5-1 to TRBJ2-7; 9 positions agree with TRBD1. V was pared by 4 bases and J by 3 bases, with 5 bases of the junction left unmatched. Germline V gives CDR1 SGHRS, CDR2 YFSETQ. CDR3 length: 14 amino acids.

The chain employs TRBV5-4 and TRBJ2-7, with TRBD1 matching 8 bases. With V trimmed by 0 bases and J by 5 bases, 10 bases remained unmatched. Germline loops: CDR1 SGHNT, CDR2 YYREEE (reference sequence). The CDR3 runs 16 residues. CDR3 sequence reads: CASSLGRRTGTHEQYF. The CDR3 coding sequence is TGTGCCAGCAGCTTGGGGCGTCGGACAGGGACCCACGAGCAGTACTTC.

The chain couples TRBV4-2 to TRBJ1-2; tentative D call: TRBD1 (5 bases). With 0 bases removed from V and 8 bases from J, the gap between germline ends came to 13 bases. Looked up from germline, CDR1 is LGHNA and CDR2 is YNFKEQ. The CDR3 contains 14 residues. The CDR3 region is CASSQELLRGGYTF. CDR3 sequence (DNA): TGTGCCAGCAGCCAAGAGCTACTAAGGGGCGGCTACACCTTC.

V gene TRBV18 combines with J gene TRBJ1-1, with 8 bases aligning to TRBD1. Trimming took 3 bases from V and 4 from J; bases not matched to a gene: 4. CDR1 is KGHSH, CDR2 LQKENI, per germline. This CDR3 has 14 residues. The CDR3 region has the DNA TGTGCCAGCTCACCTGACAGGGGAGGCACTGAAGCTTTCTTT. This codes for CASSPDRGGTEAFF.

V and J are TRBV28 and TRBJ2-5; the D gene is possibly TRBD1 (5 bases). Germline CDR1 reads MDHEN; CDR2 reads SYDVKM. Trimming left V 9 bases short and J 2 bases short, with 31 bases between. This CDR3 is built from 19 residues. The DNA for the CDR3 is TGTGCCAGTAGACACGACAGATCGAAGGGGTGGTCGAGGCAAGAGACCCAGTACTTC. It specifies CASRHDRSKGWSRQETQYF.

The sample holds one count of this clone. This rearrangement joins TRBV29-1 to TRBJ2-2, with 7 bases fitting TRBD1. This CDR3 region has 15 residues. V was clipped by 1 base and J by 3 bases; unmatched bases: 5. Per germline, CDR1 SQVTM and CDR2 ANQGSEA. The chain's CDR3 is CSVEGQGRHTGELFF. The CDR3 nucleotides are TGCAGCGTTGAAGGACAGGGCCGGCACACCGGGGAGCTGTTTTTT.

This chain links TRBV5-1 with TRBJ2-7, with D possibly being TRBD1 (6 bases). Germline V gene data show CDR1 as SGHRS and CDR2 as YFSETQ. CDR3 size: 14 residues. Between the trimmed V and J ends, which lost 4 bases and 5 bases, there was a span of 16 bases. The chain's CDR3 is CASSPTSWGHEQYF. For the CDR3, the DNA is TGCGCCAGCAGCCCGACTTCTTGGGGGCACGAGCAGTACTTC.

The genes are TRBV28 and TRBJ1-5; no reliable D call. V gave up 8 bases and J gave up 1 base, with 12 bases separating them. Germline values: CDR1 MDHEN, CDR2 SYDVKM. The CDR3 is 14 residues long. CDR3 nucleotides: TGTGCCAGCGACCGGGGTTTCAGCAATCAGCCCCAGCATTTT. Its translation is CASDRGFSNQPQHF.

The chain is built from TRBV2 and TRBJ1-6; 7 bases match TRBD1. Germline CDR1 reads SNHLY; CDR2 reads FYNNEI. This CDR3 has 17 amino acids. The J segment lost 0 bases and the V segment lost 5 bases, leaving 7 bases of the junction unmatched. The CDR3 protein is CASSRQGGSSYNSPLHF. The CDR3, as DNA: TGTGCCAGCAGTAGGCAGGGGGGGAGCTCCTATAATTCACCCCTCCACTTT.